The 22 T cell receptor beta chains below come from one sample, sequenced in a study of blood T cell repertoires in COVID-19. Repertoires were generated with immunoSEQ multiplex PCR, while TCRdb's copy carries only in-frame clones and drops some. The sample yields about 330,000 clones, roughly 83% seen once. What was sequenced was peripheral blood. These TCRs come from a woman between 50 and 59 years old with acute or convalescent COVID-19.

V and J are TRBV5-4 and TRBJ1-4; 9 bases are a match to TRBD1. Germline CDR1 is SGHNT and CDR2 is YYREEE (reference sequence). CDR3 size: 17 residues. Germline trimming cut 1 base from V and 8 bases from J; bases unmatched to any gene: 12. The DNA for the CDR3 is TGTGCCAGCAGCTTGAGTGTGGTAGGGACAGGGCGGGAAAAACTGTTTTTT. Protein sequence: CASSLSVVGTGREKLFF.

The rearrangement joins TRBV7-2 to TRBJ2-6, with D possibly being TRBD2 (6 bases). Trimming stripped 5 bases from V and 0 bases from J, with 14 bases between. The CDR3 is made up of 17 amino acids. Germline CDR1 and CDR2: SGHTA and FQGNSA. CDR3 bases: TGTGCCAGCAGCCAGTTGTTGGGGGGCTCTGGGGCCAACGTCCTGACTTTC. Translated: CASSQLLGGSGANVLTF.

This chain joins TRBV6-1 and TRBJ2-7; TRBD1 is a possible D gene (5 bases). CDR3 length equals 13 residues. Germline V lookup: CDR1 MNHNS, CDR2 SASEGT. Trimming shortened V by 1 base and J by 3 bases, and 7 bases separated the two germline ends. This CDR3 is CASSEGGYYEQYF. The CDR3 nucleotides are TGTGCCAGCAGTGAAGGGGGCTACTACGAGCAGTACTTC.

This rearrangement joins TRBV12-3 or TRBV12-4 to TRBJ1-6; a weak D match, TRBD1 (5 bases). V was pared by 1 base and J by 7 bases, with 5 bases between. The CDR3 sequence is 13 residues long. CDR3 amino acids: CASSLEGNSPLHF. The DNA of the CDR3 is TGTGCCAGCAGTTTAGAGGGGAATTCACCCCTCCACTTT.

The V call is TRBV27, the J call TRBJ1-4; 7 bases map to TRBD1. V was clipped by 2 bases and J by 7 bases; unmatched bases: 13. The CDR3 is 17 amino acids. Germline values: CDR1 MNHEY, CDR2 SMNVEV (reference sequence). CDR3 in DNA: TGTGCCAGCAGTTTACCCAAAACAGGGGAAAGGGGTGAAAAACTGTTTTTT. It encodes CASSLPKTGERGEKLFF. The full variable domain, in which reference TRBV27 and TRBJ1-4 provide the parts outside the CDR3, is EAQVTQNPRYLITVTGKKLTVTCSQNMNHEYMSWYRQDPGLGLRQIYYSMNVEVTDKGDVPEGYKVSRKEKRNFPLILESPSPNQTSLYFCASSLPKTGERGEKLFFGSGTQLSVL.

This clone was found a few times. V gene TRBV9 combines with J gene TRBJ2-7; D is perhaps TRBD2 (5 bases). Germline loops: CDR1 SGDLS, CDR2 YYNGEE. V lost 0 bases and J lost 7, with 20 bases in between. CDR3 length: 16 amino acids. Here the CDR3 DNA reads TGTGCCAGCAGCGTAGGTAACAGCCTGGGCCGGGGAGAGCAGTACTTC. Translating gives CASSVGNSLGRGEQYF.

The chain links TRBV5-4 to TRBJ2-2; TRBD2 matches 7 bases. Trimming removed 0 bases from V and 5 bases from J; junction bases left unmatched: 10. This CDR3 is 17 amino acids long. From germline, CDR1 is SGHNT and CDR2 YYREEE (reference sequence). CDR3 in DNA: TGTGCCAGCAGCTTGGGTCAAGCCGGCGGGAGAACCGGGGAGCTGTTTTTT. As protein: CASSLGQAGGRTGELFF.

This clone was seen a handful of times. This chain joins TRBV7-9 and TRBJ1-4, with 12 bases aligning to TRBD1. The CDR3 has 15 residues. Germline values: CDR1 SEHNR, CDR2 FQNEAQ (reference sequence). V gave up 3 bases and J gave up 8 bases; unmatched junction bases: 4. The CDR3 DNA is TGTGCCAGCAGCTTGGGACAGGGGGCGCACGAAAAACTGTTTTTT. It yields the protein CASSLGQGAHEKLFF.

This clone came up once. This sequence joins TRBV28 and TRBJ1-5; D gene unclear. The CDR3 consists of 15 residues. CDR1 and CDR2 from the germline V gene are MDHEN and SYDVKM. Trimming cost V 9 bases and J 0 bases, with 15 bases left between them. CDR3: CASCGELGSNQPQHF. In nucleotides, the CDR3 is TGTGCCAGTTGCGGGGAGTTGGGTAGCAATCAGCCCCAGCATTTT. Full variable domain (rest looked up from reference TRBV28 and TRBJ1-5): DVKVTQSSRYLVKRTGEKVFLECVQDMDHENMFWYRQDPGLGLRLIYFSYDVKMKEKGDIPEGYSVSREKKERFSLILESASTNQTSMYLCASCGELGSNQPQHFGDGTRLSIL.

V gene TRBV28 combines with J gene TRBJ1-2; 7 bases are a match to TRBD1. With 6 bases clipped from V and 0 bases from J, the junction kept 7 bases outside the gene matches. In germline, CDR1 is MDHEN, CDR2 SYDVKM. The CDR3 is made up of 15 amino acids. The CDR3 region has the DNA TGTGCCAGCAGCCTGACAGGGAATACTAACTATGGCTACACCTTC. This sequence encodes CASSLTGNTNYGYTF.

The genes are TRBV27 and TRBJ2-1, with D tentatively TRBD2 (5 bases). The CDR3 runs to 15 residues. CDR1 and CDR2 (germline): MNHEY, SMNVEV (reference sequence). V was cut by 3 bases and J by 0 bases, with 9 bases left in between. CDR3 residues: CASSLTTSSYNEQFF. The CDR3 bases are TGTGCCAGCAGTTTGACTACGAGCTCCTACAATGAGCAGTTCTTC.

The J gene is TRBJ2-7, the V gene TRBV18; TRBD1 is a possible D gene (5 bases). The CDR3 totals 14 residues. Germline V gene lookup returns CDR1 KGHSH and CDR2 LQKENI. V lost 4 bases, J lost 3 bases, and 13 bases lay in between. CDR3 sequence: CASSQQAEDYEQYF. The CDR3 region has the DNA TGTGCCAGCTCACAACAGGCGGAAGACTACGAGCAGTACTTC.

The chain carries TRBV2 and TRBJ1-6; D gene ambiguous. This CDR3 comprises 14 residues. V was shortened by 3 bases and J by 13 bases, with 16 bases between the two germline ends. Germline CDR1 SNHLY, CDR2 FYNNEI. CDR3: CASSERAIIHPLHF. The CDR3 nucleotides read TGTGCCAGCAGTGAGAGGGCAATAATTCACCCCCTCCACTTT.

The chain recombines TRBV11-2 with TRBJ2-7; 8 nucleotides line up with TRBD2. Trimming cost V 7 bases and J 3 bases; bases outside gene matches: 8. Germline CDR1 reads SGHAT; CDR2 reads FQNNGV. The CDR3 spans 14 residues. The CDR3 region is CASTLAAGGYEQYF. CDR3 sequence (DNA): TGTGCCAGCACCCTCGCCGCGGGGGGCTACGAGCAGTACTTC.

The chain uses TRBV7-9 and TRBJ2-1, with TRBD2 identical over 9 bases. This CDR3 contains 17 residues. CDR1 is SEHNR and CDR2 is FQNEAQ in the germline V gene (reference sequence). V lost 0 bases, J lost 7 bases, and 10 bases stayed unmatched. This CDR3 reads CASSLALGLAVGNEQFF. The CDR3, as DNA: TGTGCCAGCAGCTTAGCCCTGGGACTAGCAGTCGGTAATGAGCAGTTCTTC.

The chain is built from TRBV29-1 and TRBJ1-2; no definite D call. The V end lost 4 bases, the J end lost 3 bases, and 12 bases lay between the germline ends. CDR1 SQVTM and CDR2 ANQGSEA come from the germline V gene. The CDR3 is 13 amino acids. The CDR3 sequence is CSVVEGTHYGYTF. As DNA, the CDR3 is TGCAGCGTTGTCGAGGGTACCCACTATGGCTACACCTTC.

This clone appeared a few times. The chain links TRBV28 to TRBJ1-4; 11 nucleotides match TRBD1. The J segment lost 8 bases and the V segment lost 4 bases, leaving 12 bases of the junction unmatched. This CDR3 is built from 17 residues. In germline, CDR1 is MDHEN, CDR2 SYDVKM. The CDR3 coding sequence is TGTGCCAGCAGTTCGATAGGACAGGGGGCCGGGTACGAAAAACTGTTTTTT. The encoded protein is CASSSIGQGAGYEKLFF.

This clone has a count of ten or more. The chain carries TRBV24-1 and TRBJ2-4, with a tentative D call TRBD1 (6 bases). The CDR3 runs 14 residues. The germline V gene has CDR1 KGHDR and CDR2 SFDVKD. Trimming removed 5 bases from V and 8 bases from J, with 15 bases in between. The CDR3 loop reads CATSAGPSGDIQYF. CDR3 nucleotides: TGTGCCACCAGTGCGGGACCTTCAGGGGACATTCAGTACTTC.

The rearrangement uses TRBV30 and TRBJ1-4; D is unclear. V lost 2 bases and J lost 7, with 11 bases in between. The CDR3 loop spans 13 amino acids. Germline V lookup: CDR1 GTSNPN, CDR2 SVGIG (reference sequence). In DNA form, the CDR3 reads TGTGCCTGGAGTTTTACAGATTTTGAAAAACTGTTTTTT. This translates into CAWSFTDFEKLFF.

DNA of the CDR3: TGTGCCTGGAGAAGGACTAGCGGGAGGTTCGACCAAGCCAAAAACATTCAGTACTTC. This codes for CAWRRTSGRFDQAKNIQYF. This chain connects TRBV30 to TRBJ2-4; TRBD2 aligns across 14 bases. CDR3 size: 19 residues. Germline V gene lookup returns CDR1 GTSNPN and CDR2 SVGIG (reference sequence). J was trimmed by 0 bases and V by 3 bases; bases with no gene match: 10. The variable domain in full, with the rest retrieved from reference TRBV30 and TRBJ2-4, is SQTIHQWPATLVQPVGSPLSLECTVEGTSNPNLYWYRQAAGRGLQLLFYSVGIGQISSEVPQNLSASRPQDRQFILSSKKLLLSDSGFYLCAWRRTSGRFDQAKNIQYFGAGTRLSVL.

The chain has TRBV6-4 and TRBJ2-2; D not certain. CDR3 length: 15 residues. Looked up from germline, CDR1 is MRHNA and CDR2 is SNTAGT. V was shortened by 1 base and J by 6 bases, with 12 bases between the two germline ends. CDR3 residues: CASSDLAGAAGELFF. CDR3 DNA: TGTGCCAGCAGTGACTTGGCCGGCGCGGCCGGGGAGCTGTTTTTT.

This chain uses TRBV6-5 with TRBJ2-2; D is perhaps TRBD2 (6 bases). V lost 1 base, J lost 3 bases, and 9 bases lay in between. CDR3 length: 15 amino acids. CDR1 and CDR2 from the germline V gene are MNHEY and SVGAGI. The CDR3 reads CASSYFREYTGELFF. DNA for the CDR3: TGTGCCAGCAGTTACTTTCGGGAGTACACCGGGGAGCTGTTTTTT.